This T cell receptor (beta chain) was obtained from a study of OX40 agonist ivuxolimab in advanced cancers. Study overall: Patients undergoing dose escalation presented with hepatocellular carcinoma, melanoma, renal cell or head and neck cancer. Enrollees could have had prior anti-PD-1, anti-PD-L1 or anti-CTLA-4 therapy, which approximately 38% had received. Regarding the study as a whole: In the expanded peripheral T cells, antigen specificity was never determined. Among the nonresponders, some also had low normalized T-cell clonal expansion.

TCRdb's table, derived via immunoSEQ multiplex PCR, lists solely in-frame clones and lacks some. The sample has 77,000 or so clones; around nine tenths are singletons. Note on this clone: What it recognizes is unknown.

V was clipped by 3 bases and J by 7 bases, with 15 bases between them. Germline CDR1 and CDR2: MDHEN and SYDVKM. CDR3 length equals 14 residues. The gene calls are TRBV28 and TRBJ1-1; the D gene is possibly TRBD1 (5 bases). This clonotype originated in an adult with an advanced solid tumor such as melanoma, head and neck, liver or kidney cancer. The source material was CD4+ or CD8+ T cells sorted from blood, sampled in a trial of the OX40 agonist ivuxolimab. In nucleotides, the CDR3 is TGTGCCAGCAGTTTCTTGGGGGGGTACCTTGAAGCTTTCTTT. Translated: CASSFLGGYLEAFF.